This T cell receptor beta chain came from a study of blood T cells in healthy people across ages. Whole-study findings and limits: Long-lived donors exceeded aged donors in naive CD4+ cells and diversity.

In the case of this clonotype: Its antigen is as yet unknown.

Primers used in a second PCR of about 7 to 12 cycles were a sample-barcoded 5' primer and a J-beta primer mix. TCRdb re-derived calls from the 5' RACE reads in MiXCR, one entry per CDR3 protein. The table records about 1.8 million distinct CDR3 sequences, around half of them present only once. This TCR derives from a middle-aged woman in good health. Material for sequencing was blood.

This CDR3 is CSELADNEQFF. CDR3 nucleotides: TGCAGTGAACTAGCGGACAATGAGCAGTTCTTC. The chain is built from TRBV20-1 and TRBJ2-1; 8 bases are shared with TRBD2. This CDR3 is 11 amino acids long. The germline V gene encodes CDR1 DFQATT and CDR2 SNEGSKA (reference sequence). J gave up 5 bases and V 7 bases, and 1 base lay outside the gene matches.